The clone carrying this TCR beta chain was seen at least ten times. The target antigen is unknown. For repertoire sequencing, the TCR beta CDR3 regions were amplified from RNA transcripts. First-round RT-PCR used HTBI primers; second-round multiplex PCR followed. TCRdb re-derived calls from the multiplex PCR reads in MiXCR, one entry per CDR3 protein. The sample lists approximately 380,000 distinct CDR3 sequences, about 21% seen once, with approximately 3.2% in the top ten. V was pared by 6 bases and J by 6 bases, with 12 bases between. Germline V gene lookup returns CDR1 MNHEY and CDR2 SVGAGI. The CDR3 is made up of 12 amino acids. The sample comes from a study of Graves' ophthalmopathy and Graves' hyperthyroidism. Hyperthyroidism patients, aged 18 to 65, were newly diagnosed, under 2 months' duration. Clinicians diagnosed using symptoms, serum thyroxine, TRAb, thyroid ultrasound and orbital computed tomography. Fresh peripheral blood, around 9.3 ml, was the PBMC source.

The study, taken as a whole, reports: The blood repertoire also included most expanded thyroid clonotypes above 0.001 frequency.

Sample: peripheral blood. The chain joins TRBV6-5 to TRBJ2-7; D is unresolved. This TCR was sampled from a woman aged 18-29 years with stable Graves' hyperthyroidism. CDR3 residues: CASSQRLGEQYF. CDR3 in DNA: TGTGCCAGCAGCCAAAGGCTGGGCGAGCAGTACTTC.